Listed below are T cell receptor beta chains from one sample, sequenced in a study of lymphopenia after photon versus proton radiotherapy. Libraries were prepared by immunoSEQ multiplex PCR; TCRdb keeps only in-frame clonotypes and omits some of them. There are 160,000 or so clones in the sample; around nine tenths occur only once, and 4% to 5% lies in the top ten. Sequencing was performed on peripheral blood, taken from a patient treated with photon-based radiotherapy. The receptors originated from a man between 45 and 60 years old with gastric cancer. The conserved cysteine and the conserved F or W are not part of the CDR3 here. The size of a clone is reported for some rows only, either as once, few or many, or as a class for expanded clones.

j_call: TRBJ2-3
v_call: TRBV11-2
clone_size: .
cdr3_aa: ASSFTGGYRGTDTQY

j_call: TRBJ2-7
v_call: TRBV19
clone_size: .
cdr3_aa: ASSPRAVSSYEQY

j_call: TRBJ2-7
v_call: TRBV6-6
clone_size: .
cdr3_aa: ASSYPGSYEQY

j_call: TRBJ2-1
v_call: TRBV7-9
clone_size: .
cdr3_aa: ASSSRLVRSYNEQF

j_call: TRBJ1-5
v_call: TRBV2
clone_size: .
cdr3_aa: ASSETRGSNQPQH

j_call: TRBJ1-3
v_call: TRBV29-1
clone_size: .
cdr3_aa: SVEDLDTIY

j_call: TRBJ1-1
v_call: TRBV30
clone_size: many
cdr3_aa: AWSNFLAAEAF

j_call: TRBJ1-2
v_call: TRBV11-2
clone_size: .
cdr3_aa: ASSLDHGGGYT

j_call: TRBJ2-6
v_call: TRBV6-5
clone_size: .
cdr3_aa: ASSLKSSGANVLT

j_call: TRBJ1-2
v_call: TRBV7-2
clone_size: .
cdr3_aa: AIGQGRTNYGYT

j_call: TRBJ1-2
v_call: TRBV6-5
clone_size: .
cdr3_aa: ASSSSGTPAYGYT

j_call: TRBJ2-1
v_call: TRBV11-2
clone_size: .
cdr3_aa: ASSLDSGTYNEQF

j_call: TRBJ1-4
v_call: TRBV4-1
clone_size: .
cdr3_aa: ASSTVREKLF

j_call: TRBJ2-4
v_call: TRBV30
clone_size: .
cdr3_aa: AWSAERKNIQY

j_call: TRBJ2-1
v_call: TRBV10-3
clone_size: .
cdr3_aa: AIRDGGTSGGYNEQF

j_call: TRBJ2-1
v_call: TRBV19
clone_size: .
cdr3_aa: ASSISSGRAGEQF

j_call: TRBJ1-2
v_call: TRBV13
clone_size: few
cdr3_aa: ASSLRDRGLGYT

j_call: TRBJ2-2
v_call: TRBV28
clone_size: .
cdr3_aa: ASSTASRDRGYAGELF

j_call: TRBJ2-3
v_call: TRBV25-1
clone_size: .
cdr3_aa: ASSELGTGLSDTQY

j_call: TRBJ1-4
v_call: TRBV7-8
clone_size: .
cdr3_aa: ASSLQGVTNEKLF

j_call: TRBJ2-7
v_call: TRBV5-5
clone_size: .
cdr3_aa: ASTRLGSYEQY

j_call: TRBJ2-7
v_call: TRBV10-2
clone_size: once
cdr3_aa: ASSEVGTSMGEQY